The 29 T cell receptor beta chains reported below all come from one sample, sequenced in a study of T cells in Graves' hyperthyroidism and ophthalmopathy. Amplification of TCR beta CDR3 regions used RNA as the template. The HTBI set primed first-round TCR CDR3 RT-PCR. Via MiXCR, TCRdb re-called the multiplex PCR reads, giving one row per CDR3 protein. The table has roughly 290,000 distinct CDR3 sequences, around 15% seen once; the top ten hold 7.9%. Sequenced input: blood. The receptors come from a woman aged 40 to 50 with Graves' hyperthyroidism.

This clonotype has ten or more counts. The chain couples TRBV27 to TRBJ2-3; 7 positions match TRBD2. Trimming removed 6 bases from V and 8 bases from J; junction bases left unmatched: 8. Per germline, CDR1 MNHEY and CDR2 SMNVEV (reference sequence). The CDR3 has 13 residues. DNA for the CDR3: TGTGCCAGCAGCTTTCCTACGGGAGGTACGCAGTATTTT. Translating it yields CASSFPTGGTQYF.

This clonotype was found many times. The V call is TRBV6-1, the J call TRBJ2-7; 11 bases map to TRBD2. The junction had 4 bases not matched to a gene; V was cut back by 6 bases and J by 3 bases. The CDR3 is 14 residues long. Germline V lookup: CDR1 MNHNS, CDR2 SASEGT. CDR3 sequence reads: CASRTSGVSYEQYF. The CDR3 coding sequence is TGTGCCAGCAGGACTAGCGGGGTAAGCTACGAGCAGTACTTC.

The gene calls are TRBV20-1 and TRBJ2-1; 11 nucleotides agree with TRBD2. The length of the CDR3 is 15 residues. Trimming removed 1 base from V and 5 bases from J; junction bases left unmatched: 4. Germline V CDR1 and CDR2: DFQATT, SNEGSKA (reference sequence). The CDR3 DNA is TGCAGTGCTAGAGGGGGGACTAGCGGCCACAATGAGCAGTTCTTC. This translates into CSARGGTSGHNEQFF.

The chain is built from TRBV27 and TRBJ2-1, with a weak D call TRBD2 (8 bases). Germline loops: CDR1 MNHEY, CDR2 SMNVEV (reference sequence). The CDR3 runs to 15 residues. Between the trimmed V and J ends, which lost 3 bases and 7 bases, there was a span of 16 bases. CDR3 nucleotide sequence: TGTGCCAGCAGTTTTTTAGCGGGACAGCGGAATGAGCAGTTCTTC. Amino acids: CASSFLAGQRNEQFF.

Ten or more counts support this clonotype. The chain has TRBV27 and TRBJ1-5, with 11 nucleotides matching TRBD1. The germline V gene has CDR1 MNHEY and CDR2 SMNVEV (reference sequence). The trim removed 4 bases at V and 7 bases at J, leaving 3 bases unmatched. The CDR3 has 14 residues. CDR3: CASSSGQGGQPQHF. The CDR3 DNA follows: TGTGCCAGCAGTTCGGGACAGGGGGGACAGCCCCAGCATTTT.

This clonotype was seen ten or more times. V usage is TRBV7-2 and J usage is TRBJ1-5, with D perhaps TRBD1 (5 bases). Trimming took off 5 bases at V and 1 base at J, with 12 bases between the two ends. Germline values: CDR1 SGHTA, CDR2 FQGNSA. This CDR3 is 15 amino acids long. CDR3 DNA: TGTGCCAGCAGCGCCTACGGGGGAAGCAATCAGCCCCAGCATTTT. It translates to CASSAYGGSNQPQHF.

This clonotype occurred many times. The V and J genes are TRBV11-2 and TRBJ1-4; TRBD1 matches at 9 bases. The CDR3 runs 15 residues. CDR1 is SGHAT and CDR2 is FQNNGV in the germline V gene. V was pared by 5 bases and J by 8 bases, with 9 bases of the junction left unmatched. CDR3 loop: CASSPSGTGREKLFF. The CDR3 bases are TGTGCCAGCAGCCCGTCCGGGACAGGGCGGGAAAAACTGTTTTTT.

This clonotype has ten or more counts. This chain uses TRBV27 with TRBJ2-1, with TRBD2 identical over 7 bases. The V and J ends lost 3 bases and 1 base, in that order; junction bases with no gene match: 3. From germline, CDR1 is MNHEY and CDR2 SMNVEV (reference sequence). The CDR3 runs to 15 residues. CDR3 nucleotides: TGTGCCAGCAGTTTCGTGGGAGGGTCCTACAATGAGCAGTTCTTC. It yields the protein CASSFVGGSYNEQFF.

This clonotype has at least ten counts. The chain uses TRBV6-6 and TRBJ2-2; maybe TRBD2 (6 bases). The CDR3 is made up of 15 amino acids. Trimming left V 2 bases short and J 5 bases short, with 12 bases between. Per germline, CDR1 MNHNY and CDR2 SVGAGI (reference sequence). Written as DNA, the CDR3 is TGTGCCAGCAGTTACGGGGGGACCAGGACCGGGGAGCTGTTTTTT. It codes for CASSYGGTRTGELFF.

In this sample, this clonotype turned up many times. This chain connects TRBV20-1 to TRBJ2-7, with 10 bases lining up with TRBD2. The CDR3 sequence is 16 residues long. The V gene's germline CDR1 is DFQATT and CDR2 SNEGSKA (reference sequence). V was pared by 4 bases and J by 2 bases, with 11 bases of the junction left unmatched. The CDR3 loop is CSATGAGGPGTYEQYF. The DNA for the CDR3 is TGCAGTGCTACGGGAGCGGGAGGGCCGGGAACCTACGAGCAGTACTTC.

The chain joins TRBV20-1 to TRBJ2-3, with 8 bases fitting TRBD2. The CDR3 is made up of 15 amino acids. The germline CDR1 and CDR2 sequences are DFQATT and SNEGSKA (reference sequence). After removal of 5 bases from V and 0 bases from J, the junction contained 7 bases not matched to a gene. CDR3 loop: CSAPARGGSTDTQYF. CDR3 DNA: TGCAGTGCTCCCGCCCGGGGGGGTAGCACAGATACGCAGTATTTT.

This clonotype was recorded many times. CDR3 sequence: CASRPDRGLLRETQYF. DNA of the CDR3: TGTGCCAGCAGACCAGACAGGGGTCTTCTTAGGGAGACCCAGTACTTC. The V gene is TRBV6-1, the J gene TRBJ2-5; 8 bases line up with TRBD1. The germline V gene encodes CDR1 MNHNS and CDR2 SASEGT. The CDR3 covers 16 residues. Trimming cost V 6 bases and J 5 bases; bases outside gene matches: 14.

This clonotype showed up many times. The rearrangement uses TRBV24-1 and TRBJ2-7; no definite D call. The ends were cut back, 6 bases at V and 8 bases at J, with 19 bases in the middle. The germline V gene has CDR1 KGHDR and CDR2 SFDVKD. CDR3 length equals 14 residues. In DNA form, the CDR3 reads TGTGCCACCAGTTCTAATAGTCCGGGTGCAAAGCAGTACTTC. It encodes CATSSNSPGAKQYF.

This clonotype was counted between two and nine times. As DNA, the CDR3 is TGTGCCAGTAGTACAGGACAGGGGCAGCACTATGGCTACACCTTC. Translated: CASSTGQGQHYGYTF. The V call is TRBV19, the J call TRBJ1-2, with TRBD1 matching over 9 bases. The V segment lost 4 bases and the J segment 3 bases; nucleotides outside the gene matches: 6. This CDR3 spans 15 amino acids. The germline V gene encodes CDR1 LNHDA and CDR2 SQIVND (reference sequence).

This clonotype was observed at least ten times. V usage is TRBV12-3 or TRBV12-4 and J usage is TRBJ2-7; 11 bases are shared with TRBD2. The trim removed 6 bases at V and 2 bases at J, leaving 3 bases unmatched. This CDR3 region has 14 residues. The CDR3, as DNA: TGTGCCAGCAGATTTAGCGGGAGGGCCTACGAGCAGTACTTC. This codes for CASRFSGRAYEQYF.

This clonotype was seen a handful of times. V usage is TRBV12-3 or TRBV12-4 and J usage is TRBJ2-2; D may correspond to TRBD1 or TRBD2 (5 bases each). Trimming removed 3 bases at V and 5 bases at J, with 16 bases between. The CDR3 sequence is 16 residues long. CDR3 protein: CASSFFPSGPTGELFF. CDR3 DNA: TGTGCCAGCAGTTTTTTTCCATCGGGGCCGACCGGGGAGCTGTTTTTT.

This clonotype was seen a few times. V gene TRBV5-8 combines with J gene TRBJ2-2; D might be TRBD2 (5 bases). The CDR3 runs 15 residues. Trimming removed 0 bases from V and 0 bases from J, with 6 bases in between. The germline CDR1 and CDR2 sequences are SGHTS and YDEGEE. The CDR3 DNA reads as TGTGCCAGCAGCTTGGAGGGAGCGAACACCGGGGAGCTGTTTTTT. Amino acids: CASSLEGANTGELFF. The complete variable domain, with remaining parts taken from reference TRBV5-8 and TRBJ2-2, reads EAGVTQSPTHLIKTRGQQATLRCSPISGHTSVYWYQQALGLGLQFLLWYDEGEERNRGNFPPRFSGRQFPNYSSELNVNALELEDSALYLCASSLEGANTGELFFGEGSRLTVL.

This clonotype was observed a handful of times. The chain recombines TRBV6-1 with TRBJ2-7, with 9 bases lining up with TRBD1. V lost 8 bases to trimming and J lost 4 bases; unmatched junction nucleotides: 6. Germline loops: CDR1 MNHNS, CDR2 SASEGT. The CDR3 is made up of 13 amino acids. CDR3 sequence reads: CASRRDREYEQYF. CDR3 nucleotides: TGTGCCAGCCGACGGGACAGGGAGTACGAGCAGTACTTC.

This clonotype was detected ten times or more. The chain has TRBV12-5 and TRBJ1-5; the D is unclear. Trimming stripped 1 base from V and 4 bases from J, with 5 bases between. Germline CDR1 reads LGHNT; CDR2 reads FRNRAP. The CDR3 is 13 amino acids. The CDR3 loop is CASGLETNQPQHF. In nucleotides, the CDR3 is TGTGCTAGTGGTTTGGAGACTAATCAGCCCCAGCATTTT.

The sample holds a few counts of this clonotype. The V call is TRBV7-6, the J call TRBJ1-6, with TRBD1 as a possible D gene (6 bases). Per germline, CDR1 SGHVS and CDR2 FNYEAQ. Trimming took 5 bases from V and 9 from J, leaving 11 bases between them. The CDR3 extends over 13 amino acids. The CDR3 sequence is CASSRGGFSPLHF. Here the CDR3 DNA reads TGTGCCAGCAGCCGGGGGGGCTTTTCACCCCTCCACTTT. The entire variable domain, with the rest obtained from reference TRBV7-6 and TRBJ1-6, is as follows: GAGVSQSPRYKVTKRGQDVALRCDPISGHVSLYWYRQALGQGPEFLTYFNYEAQQDKSGLPNDRFSAERPEGSISTLTIQRTEQRDSAMYRCASSRGGFSPLHFGNGTRLTVT.

The chain has TRBV2 and TRBJ1-5; D unresolved. V shed 0 bases and J shed 2 bases, with 11 bases lying between them. The CDR3 runs 16 residues. The germline V gene has CDR1 SNHLY and CDR2 FYNNEI. CDR3 sequence: CASSEAGEGGNQPQHF. In DNA, the CDR3 is TGTGCCAGCAGTGAAGCCGGGGAGGGAGGCAATCAGCCCCAGCATTTT.

This clonotype was counted a few times. The rearrangement joins TRBV9 to TRBJ1-6; 8 bases fit TRBD1. The trim removed 3 bases at V and 2 bases at J, leaving 4 bases unmatched. The CDR3 runs to 16 residues. CDR1 is SGDLS, CDR2 YYNGEE, per germline. This CDR3 reads CASSETGAPYNSPLHF. The CDR3 DNA reads as TGTGCCAGCAGCGAGACAGGGGCCCCCTATAATTCACCCCTCCACTTT.

The table lists this clonotype with many counts. This chain links TRBV28 with TRBJ2-1; a weak D match, TRBD1 (5 bases). Per the germline V gene, CDR1 is MDHEN and CDR2 is SYDVKM. V was trimmed by 6 bases and J by 3 bases, leaving 9 bases between them. The CDR3 totals 13 residues. In nucleotides, the CDR3 is TGTGCCAGCAGCCTCGACAGCTACAATGAGCAGTTCTTC. This codes for CASSLDSYNEQFF.

This clonotype was seen many times. Written as DNA, the CDR3 is TGTGCCAGCAGTTCGACAGGGGGTGGTGAGACCCAGTACTTC. Residues: CASSSTGGGETQYF. This chain connects TRBV6-1 to TRBJ2-5; the match to TRBD1 covers 9 bases. This CDR3 is built from 14 residues. Germline values: CDR1 MNHNS, CDR2 SASEGT. V lost 5 bases and J lost 5; bases outside the gene matches: 6.

The chain is built from TRBV4-2 and TRBJ1-2; possible D gene TRBD1, 6 bases. V lost 3 bases and J lost 3, with 20 bases in between. The germline gives CDR1 LGHNA, CDR2 YNFKEQ. This CDR3 is 17 amino acids long. The CDR3 sequence: CASSHPGAVGVDYGYTF. For the CDR3, the DNA is TGTGCCAGCAGCCACCCGGGGGCCGTCGGGGTGGACTATGGCTACACCTTC.

The table lists this clonotype with a few counts. The CDR3 reads CASSFGTFNEKLFF. The CDR3 nucleotides are TGTGCCAGCAGCTTCGGGACTTTTAATGAAAAACTGTTTTTT. The J gene is TRBJ1-4, the V gene TRBV7-9; D may be TRBD1 (5 bases). The CDR3 is made up of 14 amino acids. V was shortened by 3 bases and J by 4 bases, with 9 bases between the two germline ends. Per germline, CDR1 SEHNR and CDR2 FQNEAQ (reference sequence).

This clonotype was counted at least ten times. The CDR3 spells CASSLFPNEQFF. The CDR3, as DNA: TGCGCCAGCAGCTTATTTCCCAATGAGCAGTTCTTC. This chain links TRBV5-1 with TRBJ2-1; D is uncertain. V was pared by 2 bases and J by 6 bases, with 6 bases between. This CDR3 contains 12 residues. Germline CDR1 SGHRS, CDR2 YFSETQ.

This clonotype was seen ten or more times. The chain links TRBV6-6 to TRBJ1-5, with 8 nucleotides matching TRBD1. The V and J ends lost 0 bases and 6 bases, in that order; junction bases with no gene match: 1. Looked up from germline, CDR1 is MNHNY and CDR2 is SVGAGI (reference sequence). The CDR3 has 14 residues. This chain's CDR3 is CASSYSTGAQPQHF. CDR3 bases: TGTGCCAGCAGTTACTCGACAGGGGCTCAGCCCCAGCATTTT.

There are many counts of this clonotype. The chain combines TRBV28 with TRBJ2-7, with a tentative D call TRBD1 (5 bases). The V end was cut by 3 bases, the J end by 6 bases, with 12 bases between. Germline CDR1 is MDHEN and CDR2 is SYDVKM. This CDR3 is 13 amino acids long. The CDR3 DNA sequence: TGTGCCAGCAGTTTGTACAGGTTACCCGAGCAGTACTTC. Protein product: CASSLYRLPEQYF.